Listed below are T cell receptor beta chains from one sample, sequenced in a study of T cell responses to AZD1222 COVID-19 vaccine. The table came from immunoSEQ multiplex PCR; TCRdb's copy has only in-frame clones and leaves some out. Here the sample spans roughly 120,000 clones, about 90% being singletons. Specimen: peripheral blood, collected on day 0 of AZD1222 vaccination. All receptors come from an adult in good health. CDR3s include the opening cysteine and the closing phenylalanine or tryptophan. A D gene is named only where the DNA matches it firmly. For some rows the clone size is stated as once, few or many, or as a class when expanded; others skip it.

D: TRBD2
J: TRBJ2-5
size: .
V: TRBV5-5
length: 14
DNA: TGTGCCAGCTCGGGGCTAGCGGGGGTGGAGACCCAGTACTTC
CDR3: CASSGLAGVETQYF

D: .
J: TRBJ1-6
size: .
V: TRBV7-9
length: 13
DNA: TGTGCCAGCAGCTGGGGAGGTGATTCACCCCTCCACTTT
CDR3: CASSWGGDSPLHF

D: .
J: TRBJ1-6
size: .
V: TRBV5-1
length: 12
DNA: TGCGCCAGCCGGACAGATAATTCACCCCTCCACTTT
CDR3: CASRTDNSPLHF

D: TRBD2
J: TRBJ2-3
size: .
V: TRBV3-1/TRBV3-2
length: 16
DNA: TGTGCCAGCAGCCGCCTAGCGGGGGGGTCGACAGATACGCAGTATTTT
CDR3: CASSRLAGGSTDTQYF

D: TRBD1
J: TRBJ2-7
size: .
V: TRBV6-5
length: 15
DNA: TGTGCCAGCAGTTACTCGCCAGGGGGCCGGTACGAGCAGTACTTC
CDR3: CASSYSPGGRYEQYF

D: .
J: TRBJ2-7
size: few
V: TRBV3-1/TRBV3-2
length: 13
DNA: TGTGCCAGCAGCCGGGACTCGTCCTACGAGCAGTACTTC
CDR3: CASSRDSSYEQYF

D: TRBD2
J: TRBJ2-7
size: .
V: TRBV7-2
length: 15
DNA: TGTGCCAGCAGCCCAGCGGGGGGTAGGGCCTACGAGCAGTACTTC
CDR3: CASSPAGGRAYEQYF

D: .
J: TRBJ2-7
size: .
V: TRBV5-4
length: 15
DNA: TGTGCCAGCAGCTTGGAACCCAGCGAGAACTACGAGCAGTACTTC
CDR3: CASSLEPSENYEQYF

D: .
J: TRBJ1-1
size: once
V: TRBV10-3
length: 16
DNA: TGTGCCATCAGTGACTGGGACAAAAGCATGAACACTGAAGCTTTCTTT
CDR3: CAISDWDKSMNTEAFF

D: .
J: TRBJ1-6
size: once
V: TRBV6-5
length: 15
DNA: TGTGCCAGCAGTTACTCAGGGGACCATAATTCACCCCTCCACTTT
CDR3: CASSYSGDHNSPLHF

D: TRBD1
J: TRBJ1-5
size: .
V: TRBV2
length: 16
DNA: TGTGCCAGCAGGCCTCACAGGGGACAAAGCAATCAGCCCCAGCATTTT
CDR3: CASRPHRGQSNQPQHF

D: .
J: TRBJ1-2
size: .
V: TRBV7-9
length: 13
DNA: TGTGCCAGCAGCGGCAGTGGGACCTATGGCTACACCTTC
CDR3: CASSGSGTYGYTF

D: .
J: TRBJ1-1
size: .
V: TRBV7-9
length: 13
DNA: TGTGCCAGCATTCCCCGGGAGAACACTGAAGCTTTCTTT
CDR3: CASIPRENTEAFF

D: .
J: TRBJ1-5
size: .
V: TRBV4-1
length: 16
DNA: TGCGCCAGCAGCCAAGCGCCGGGGAATAGCGATCAGCCCCAGCATTTT
CDR3: CASSQAPGNSDQPQHF

D: .
J: TRBJ2-1
size: once
V: TRBV28
length: 12
DNA: TGTGCCAGCAGTTTATGGGCGAGTGAGCAGTTCTTC
CDR3: CASSLWASEQFF

D: .
J: TRBJ1-6
size: .
V: TRBV10-3
length: 16
DNA: TGTGCCATCAGTGGGACTGGCGGGGGTAATAATTCACCCCTCCACTTT
CDR3: CAISGTGGGNNSPLHF

D: TRBD1
J: TRBJ2-1
size: .
V: TRBV19
length: 16
DNA: TGTGCCAGTAGACCTTTCCCGGGACAGGGGGCCCATGAGCAGTTCTTC
CDR3: CASRPFPGQGAHEQFF

D: .
J: TRBJ1-1
size: .
V: TRBV27
length: 14
DNA: TGTGCCAGCAGTCGCCGGACAGTGAACACTGAAGCTTTCTTT
CDR3: CASSRRTVNTEAFF

D: .
J: TRBJ2-7
size: .
V: TRBV7-2
length: 14
DNA: TGTGCCAGCAGCTTAGGGCAGGGAACCTACGAGCAGTACTTC
CDR3: CASSLGQGTYEQYF

D: .
J: TRBJ1-6
size: .
V: TRBV7-9
length: 14
DNA: TGTGCCAGCAGCTTTTTGACAGGAGATTCACCCCTCCACTTT
CDR3: CASSFLTGDSPLHF

D: TRBD2
J: TRBJ2-1
size: .
V: TRBV28
length: 15
DNA: TGTGCCAGCAGTCTTCGGACTAGCTCCTACAATGAGCAGTTCTTC
CDR3: CASSLRTSSYNEQFF

D: .
J: TRBJ2-4
size: .
V: TRBV28
length: 14
DNA: TGTGCCAGCCGGGGCTCGACGGCCAAAAACATTCAGTACTTC
CDR3: CASRGSTAKNIQYF

D: .
J: TRBJ2-7
size: .
V: TRBV13
length: 11
DNA: TGTGCCAGCAGCCCCCAGCGGGAGCAGTACTTC
CDR3: CASSPQREQYF

D: .
J: TRBJ2-7
size: .
V: TRBV29-1
length: 11
DNA: TGCAGCGTGAGGTGGGTCTACGAGCAGTACTTC
CDR3: CSVRWVYEQYF

D: TRBD1
J: TRBJ2-7
size: .
V: TRBV27
length: 13
DNA: TGTGCCAGCAGTTTCAGGGGGCCGGGAGAGCAGTACTTC
CDR3: CASSFRGPGEQYF

D: TRBD1
J: TRBJ1-5
size: .
V: TRBV18
length: 14
DNA: TGTGCCAGCTCACCAAATCAGGGGGATCAGCCCCAGCATTTT
CDR3: CASSPNQGDQPQHF

D: .
J: TRBJ1-4
size: .
V: TRBV13
length: 15
DNA: TGTGCCAGCAGCTTATTCCGGGGAGCTAATGAAAAACTGTTTTTT
CDR3: CASSLFRGANEKLFF

D: TRBD1
J: TRBJ2-5
size: .
V: TRBV6-2/TRBV6-3
length: 12
DNA: TGTGCCAGCAGCAGTGAGGGGGCGACCCAGTACTTC
CDR3: CASSSEGATQYF

D: TRBD1
J: TRBJ1-2
size: .
V: TRBV2
length: 13
DNA: TGTGCCAGCAGCGGACAGGGGGCCGATGGCTACACCTTC
CDR3: CASSGQGADGYTF

D: .
J: TRBJ1-3
size: .
V: TRBV9
length: 12
DNA: TGTGCCAGCAGCGTACCCCCGGGCACCATATATTTT
CDR3: CASSVPPGTIYF

D: TRBD1
J: TRBJ1-1
size: .
V: TRBV5-5
length: 14
DNA: TGTGCCAGCAGCCGGACAGGTCCCGAGACTGAAGCTTTCTTT
CDR3: CASSRTGPETEAFF

D: .
J: TRBJ1-2
size: .
V: TRBV30
length: 13
DNA: TGTGCCTGGAGGGGGTCGGGGGGCTTTGGCTACACCTTC
CDR3: CAWRGSGGFGYTF

D: .
J: TRBJ1-1
size: .
V: TRBV30
length: 13
DNA: TGTGCCTGGAGTGTACAGGTGAACACTGAAGCTTTCTTT
CDR3: CAWSVQVNTEAFF

D: TRBD1
J: TRBJ1-2
size: .
V: TRBV2
length: 14
DNA: TGTGCCAGCAGGAGGGGGACAGGGGTTAAAGGCTACACCTTC
CDR3: CASRRGTGVKGYTF

D: .
J: TRBJ1-2
size: .
V: TRBV7-9
length: 14
DNA: TGTGCCAGCAGCTTAACGAAGGGCCACCAAGGCTACACCTTC
CDR3: CASSLTKGHQGYTF

D: TRBD1
J: TRBJ2-7
size: .
V: TRBV15
length: 15
DNA: TGTGCCACCAGCAGTACCTCGACAGGGTTCTGGGAGCAGTACTTC
CDR3: CATSSTSTGFWEQYF

D: .
J: TRBJ2-7
size: once
V: TRBV6-5
length: 13
DNA: TGTGCCAGCACGAAGCAGCCTTCCTACGAGCAGTACTTC
CDR3: CASTKQPSYEQYF

D: .
J: TRBJ1-6
size: .
V: TRBV19
length: 14
DNA: TGTGCCAGTAAGCAGAGCTCCTATAATTCACCCCTCCACTTT
CDR3: CASKQSSYNSPLHF

D: .
J: TRBJ1-6
size: .
V: TRBV5-4
length: 15
DNA: TGTGCCAGCAGCCGCCCGGACGGAAATAATTCACCCCTCCACTTT
CDR3: CASSRPDGNNSPLHF

D: .
J: TRBJ1-5
size: .
V: TRBV7-8
length: 16
DNA: TGTGCCAGCAGCTTAGGGGTGGAACTAAGCAATCAGCCCCAGCATTTT
CDR3: CASSLGVELSNQPQHF

D: TRBD2
J: TRBJ2-1
size: .
V: TRBV3-1/TRBV3-2
length: 14
DNA: TGTGCCAGCAGCCGGCCGGGACTAGCCAATGAGCAGTTCTTC
CDR3: CASSRPGLANEQFF

D: .
J: TRBJ2-1
size: few
V: TRBV5-1
length: 18
DNA: TGCGCCAGCAGTTCTTCAGGGCTCTCCCGAAGCTCCTACAATGAGCAGTTCTTC
CDR3: CASSSSGLSRSSYNEQFF

D: .
J: TRBJ2-2
size: .
V: TRBV7-9
length: 13
DNA: TGTGCCAGCAGTAATCCAGGGACCGGGGAGCTGTTTTTT
CDR3: CASSNPGTGELFF

D: .
J: TRBJ1-2
size: .
V: TRBV14
length: 16
DNA: TGTGCCAGCAGCCCGGAATATCGAGCGGGGGCGGATGGCTACACCTTC
CDR3: CASSPEYRAGADGYTF

D: .
J: TRBJ1-3
size: .
V: TRBV30
length: 15
DNA: TGTGCCTGGTCCGCCGGCCCTTACTCTGGAAACACCATATATTTT
CDR3: CAWSAGPYSGNTIYF

D: .
J: TRBJ1-1
size: .
V: TRBV12-3/TRBV12-4
length: 13
DNA: TGTGCCAGCAGTCCGCGGGCAGGGCAGGAAGCTTTCTTT
CDR3: CASSPRAGQEAFF

D: TRBD2
J: TRBJ2-7
size: .
V: TRBV7-9
length: 14
DNA: TGTGCCAGCAGCTTGGGGGGGGACCTCTACGAGCAGTACTTC
CDR3: CASSLGGDLYEQYF

D: TRBD1
J: TRBJ1-2
size: .
V: TRBV4-1
length: 15
DNA: TGCGCCAGCAGCCGGAGGGACAGGGGGGGGTATGGCTACACCTTC
CDR3: CASSRRDRGGYGYTF

D: .
J: TRBJ2-2
size: few
V: TRBV6-4
length: 14
DNA: TGTGCCAGCAGCGGACAGTGGGACACCGGGGAGCTGTTTTTT
CDR3: CASSGQWDTGELFF

D: .
J: TRBJ1-2
size: .
V: TRBV3-1/TRBV3-2
length: 14
DNA: TGTGCCAGCAGCCAAGACCCCAGGCTGCGCGGCTACACCTTC
CDR3: CASSQDPRLRGYTF

D: .
J: TRBJ2-7
size: .
V: TRBV12-3/TRBV12-4
length: 12
DNA: TGTGCCAGCAGTTTAGGGCTCTACGAGCAGTACTTC
CDR3: CASSLGLYEQYF

D: TRBD2
J: TRBJ2-1
size: .
V: TRBV28
length: 17
DNA: TGTGCCAGCAGTACAACCGGACTAGCGGGCTTTGGGGGTGAGCAGTTCTTC
CDR3: CASSTTGLAGFGGEQFF

D: .
J: TRBJ1-1
size: .
V: TRBV5-1
length: 17
DNA: TGCGCCAGCAGCGGGGTTGGACAGAGGGCGGTGAACACTGAAGCTTTCTTT
CDR3: CASSGVGQRAVNTEAFF